This is a list of T cell receptor beta chains from one sample in a study of T cell changes during pregnancy in multiple sclerosis. Using immunoSEQ multiplex PCR, the repertoire was profiled, and TCRdb retains in-frame clones only, with some absent. The profile shows fewer than 65,000 clones, around 93% of them singletons. The specimen comprised CD4+ T cells from peripheral blood mononuclear cells, sampled in the first trimester of pregnancy. All receptors derive from a female donor with multiple sclerosis, enrolled in a pregnancy study. Both conserved end residues are part of each CDR3. Fields, in order: V gene, D gene, J gene, clone size, CDR3 protein, CDR3 DNA. A D gene is named only where the DNA matches it firmly. Rows give clone size only sometimes, using once, few, many, or a class for an expanded clone.

>TRBV11-3|TRBD2|TRBJ2-1|NA
CASSPTGTSLNNEQFF
TGTGCCAGCAGCCCAACCGGGACTAGCCTTAACAATGAGCAGTTCTTC
>TRBV27|NA|TRBJ1-5|NA
CASSPTGTQPQHF
TGTGCCAGCAGTCCTACAGGGACTCAGCCCCAGCATTTT
>TRBV5-4|NA|TRBJ1-1|NA
CASSRGEGTEAFF
TGTGCCAGCAGCAGGGGTGAAGGCACTGAAGCTTTCTTT
>TRBV20-1|NA|TRBJ1-1|few
CRKGDNTEAFF
TGCAGAAAGGGGGATAACACTGAAGCTTTCTTT
>TRBV14|NA|TRBJ2-1|NA
CASSQGAGTWGRNEQFF
TGTGCCAGCAGCCAAGGAGCCGGGACATGGGGAAGAAATGAGCAGTTCTTC
>TRBV5-6|NA|TRBJ2-7|NA
CASSLVDRPYEQYF
TGTGCCAGCAGCTTGGTGGACAGACCCTACGAGCAGTACTTC
>TRBV7-3|TRBD1|TRBJ1-2|once
CASSQGTARQGIIGYGYTF
TGTGCCAGCAGCCAGGGGACGGCGAGACAGGGAATAATTGGCTATGGCTACACCTTC
>TRBV13|TRBD2|TRBJ2-7|NA
CASSLGWGTSGYEQYF
TGTGCCAGCAGCTTAGGGTGGGGGACTAGCGGATACGAGCAGTACTTC
>TRBV6-1|TRBD1|TRBJ2-7|once
CASSWDRDEQYF
TGTGCCAGCAGTTGGGACAGAGACGAGCAGTACTTC
>TRBV6-6|TRBD2|TRBJ2-7|NA
CASTPAGTRENEQYF
TGTGCCAGCACCCCCGCCGGGACTAGGGAAAACGAGCAGTACTTC
>TRBV12-5|NA|TRBJ2-1|NA
CASGLVPRGDEQFF
TGTGCTAGTGGTTTGGTACCTAGAGGCGATGAGCAGTTCTTC
>TRBV7-3|NA|TRBJ2-5|NA
CASSLLPQETQYF
TGTGCCAGCAGCTTACTCCCCCAAGAGACCCAGTACTTC
>TRBV15|NA|TRBJ2-5|NA
CATSRGTSGETQYF
TGTGCCACCAGCAGAGGGACCAGCGGGGAGACCCAGTACTTC
>TRBV19|NA|TRBJ1-4|NA
CASREGGKLFF
TGTGCCTCGAGAGAGGGTGGAAAACTGTTTTTT
>TRBV21-1|NA|TRBJ1-1|NA
CASSHTGNRGTEAFF
TGTGCCAGCAGCCATACGGGGAACAGGGGCACTGAAGCTTTCTTT
>TRBV7-9|NA|TRBJ1-2|once
CASSLVVPGYGYTF
TGTGCCAGCAGCTTAGTTGTTCCCGGCTATGGCTACACCTTC
>TRBV6-5|TRBD1|TRBJ1-1|NA
CASSYGTENTEAFF
TGTGCCAGCAGTTACGGGACAGAGAACACTGAAGCTTTCTTT
>TRBV7-2|NA|TRBJ1-5|NA
CASSPRSFQPQHF
TGTGCCAGCAGCCCTAGATCCTTTCAGCCCCAGCATTTT
>TRBV5-4|TRBD1|TRBJ2-2|NA
CASSTHRDRNTGELFF
TGTGCCAGCAGCACCCACCGGGACAGGAACACCGGGGAGCTGTTTTTT
>TRBV7-3|NA|TRBJ2-2|NA
CASSPVRGRELFF
TGTGCCAGCAGCCCTGTAAGGGGCCGGGAGCTGTTTTTT
>TRBV7-7|NA|TRBJ2-1|NA
CASSLVGAVNEQFF
TGTGCTAGCAGCTTAGTAGGGGCTGTCAATGAGCAGTTCTTC
>TRBV5-1|NA|TRBJ2-7|NA
CASSYPERGYEQYF
TGCGCCAGCAGCTACCCGGAAAGGGGTTACGAGCAGTACTTC
>TRBV6-1|TRBD1|TRBJ1-2|NA
CASSGPTGASGRANYGYTF
TGTGCCAGCAGTGGCCCTACAGGGGCGTCGGGGCGAGCTAACTATGGCTACACCTTC
>TRBV6-6|NA|TRBJ1-2|NA
CASREGGGGYGYTF
TGTGCCAGCAGAGAGGGGGGGGGCGGCTATGGCTACACCTTC
>TRBV5-1|TRBD1|TRBJ2-6|few
CASSTLDRGRVFSGANVLTF
TGCGCCAGCAGCACGCTGGACAGGGGGCGGGTGTTCTCTGGGGCCAACGTCCTGACTTTC
>TRBV11-2|NA|TRBJ1-2|few
CASSSTTNYGYTF
TGTGCCAGCAGCTCGACTACTAACTATGGCTACACCTTC
>TRBV7-9|TRBD1|TRBJ1-6|NA
CASSSRRTGDSPLHF
TGTGCCAGCAGCAGCCGGCGGACAGGCGATTCACCCCTCCACTTT